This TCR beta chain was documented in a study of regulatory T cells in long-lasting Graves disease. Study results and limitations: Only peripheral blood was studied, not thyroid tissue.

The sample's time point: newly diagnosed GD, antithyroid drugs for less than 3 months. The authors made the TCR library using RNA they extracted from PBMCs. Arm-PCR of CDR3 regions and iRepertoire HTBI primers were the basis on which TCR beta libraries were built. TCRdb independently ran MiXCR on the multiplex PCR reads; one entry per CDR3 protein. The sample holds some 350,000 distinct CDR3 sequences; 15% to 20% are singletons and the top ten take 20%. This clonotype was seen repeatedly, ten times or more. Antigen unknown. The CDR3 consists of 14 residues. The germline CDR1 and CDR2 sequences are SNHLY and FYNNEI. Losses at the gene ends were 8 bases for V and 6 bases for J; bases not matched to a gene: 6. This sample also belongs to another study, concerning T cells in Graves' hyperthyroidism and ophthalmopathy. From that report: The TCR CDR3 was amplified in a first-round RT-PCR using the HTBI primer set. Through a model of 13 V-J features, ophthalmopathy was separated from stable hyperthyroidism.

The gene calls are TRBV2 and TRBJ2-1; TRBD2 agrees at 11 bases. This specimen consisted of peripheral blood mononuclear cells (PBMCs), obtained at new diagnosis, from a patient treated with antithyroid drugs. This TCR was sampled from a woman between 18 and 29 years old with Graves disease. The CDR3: CASLSGRGLNEQFF. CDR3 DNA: TGTGCCAGCCTTAGCGGGAGGGGACTCAATGAGCAGTTCTTC.